This is a list of T cell receptor beta chains from one sample in a study of T cells in Graves' hyperthyroidism and ophthalmopathy. TCRdb recomputed calls from the multiplex PCR reads with MiXCR, one row per CDR3 protein. The profile shows about 420,000 distinct CDR3 sequences, 15% to 18% of them singletons. The sample was blood. The receptors originated from a woman under 30 with Graves' hyperthyroidism. Both conserved end residues are part of each CDR3. Each record gives: D gene, clone size, J gene, V gene, CDR3 protein, CDR3 DNA. The D gene is left open where the match is weak. Clone size is given for some rows only: seen once, a few or many times, or a class if the clone is expanded.

d_gene: .; abundance: .; j_gene: TRBJ2-3; v_gene: TRBV12-3/TRBV12-4; CDR3aa: CASSSTSPTDTQYF; CDR3nt: TGTGCCAGCAGTTCGACTAGTCCCACAGATACGCAGTATTTT
d_gene: TRBD2; abundance: many; j_gene: TRBJ2-3; v_gene: TRBV27; CDR3aa: CASSSLVAGGPTDTQYF; CDR3nt: TGTGCCAGCAGTTCCCTCGTAGCGGGGGGCCCCACAGATACGCAGTATTTT
d_gene: .; abundance: .; j_gene: TRBJ2-4; v_gene: TRBV2; CDR3aa: CASSEDVSSNIQYF; CDR3nt: TGTGCCAGCAGTGAAGATGTCAGTTCAAACATTCAGTACTTC
d_gene: .; abundance: many; j_gene: TRBJ2-3; v_gene: TRBV6-4; CDR3aa: CASSEGDDTDTQYF; CDR3nt: TGTGCCAGCAGTGAGGGGGACGACACAGATACGCAGTATTTT
d_gene: .; abundance: many; j_gene: TRBJ2-7; v_gene: TRBV10-3; CDR3aa: CAISESRRAGDEQYF; CDR3nt: TGTGCCATCAGTGAGTCGCGGAGGGCGGGCGACGAGCAGTACTTC
d_gene: .; abundance: many; j_gene: TRBJ2-3; v_gene: TRBV7-2; CDR3aa: CASSLDVGRTDTQYF; CDR3nt: TGTGCCAGCAGCTTAGACGTGGGACGCACAGATACGCAGTATTTT
d_gene: .; abundance: .; j_gene: TRBJ2-3; v_gene: TRBV24-1; CDR3aa: CATSGTSTPDTQYF; CDR3nt: TGTGCCACCTCCGGGACCTCGACCCCCGATACGCAGTATTTT
d_gene: .; abundance: many; j_gene: TRBJ1-5; v_gene: TRBV7-9; CDR3aa: CASSLGDLNQPQHF; CDR3nt: TGTGCCAGCAGCTTAGGGGACTTGAATCAGCCCCAGCATTTT
d_gene: TRBD1; abundance: many; j_gene: TRBJ1-2; v_gene: TRBV28; CDR3aa: CASSSHSPGQGGGYTF; CDR3nt: TGTGCCAGCAGTTCTCACTCCCCCGGACAGGGAGGTGGCTACACCTTC
d_gene: .; abundance: .; j_gene: TRBJ2-2; v_gene: TRBV6-1; CDR3aa: CASSSVYQGPGELFF; CDR3nt: TGTGCCAGCAGTTCAGTTTACCAGGGGCCCGGGGAGCTGTTTTTT
d_gene: .; abundance: .; j_gene: TRBJ2-1; v_gene: TRBV18; CDR3aa: CASSPGGLYNEQFF; CDR3nt: TGTGCCAGCTCACCGGGGGGTCTCTACAATGAGCAGTTCTTC
d_gene: .; abundance: many; j_gene: TRBJ1-4; v_gene: TRBV7-3; CDR3aa: CASSPRQVNEKLFF; CDR3nt: TGTGCCAGCAGCCCTAGACAGGTTAATGAAAAACTGTTTTTT
d_gene: .; abundance: many; j_gene: TRBJ2-7; v_gene: TRBV20-1; CDR3aa: CSARKDYYEQYF; CDR3nt: TGCAGTGCTAGAAAGGACTACTACGAGCAGTACTTC
d_gene: .; abundance: many; j_gene: TRBJ2-7; v_gene: TRBV29-1; CDR3aa: CSVVHGTNEQYF; CDR3nt: TGCAGCGTTGTCCACGGGACAAACGAGCAGTACTTC
d_gene: TRBD1; abundance: many; j_gene: TRBJ2-2; v_gene: TRBV5-1; CDR3aa: CASTFTTGAGELFF; CDR3nt: TGCGCCAGCACCTTCACCACAGGGGCCGGGGAGCTGTTTTTT
d_gene: TRBD1; abundance: many; j_gene: TRBJ2-1; v_gene: TRBV5-8; CDR3aa: CASSWTGVNNEQFF; CDR3nt: TGTGCCAGCAGCTGGACAGGGGTGAACAATGAGCAGTTCTTC
d_gene: .; abundance: .; j_gene: TRBJ1-2; v_gene: TRBV30; CDR3aa: CAWSVPDSGGYGYTF; CDR3nt: TGTGCCTGGAGTGTCCCCGACTCTGGAGGCTATGGCTACACCTTC
d_gene: .; abundance: many; j_gene: TRBJ1-2; v_gene: TRBV28; CDR3aa: CASSSGGNVVGYTF; CDR3nt: TGTGCCAGCAGCTCTGGGGGGAACGTCGTGGGCTACACCTTC
d_gene: .; abundance: many; j_gene: TRBJ2-7; v_gene: TRBV30; CDR3aa: CAWSRVQVYEQYF; CDR3nt: TGTGCCTGGAGCAGGGTGCAGGTCTACGAGCAGTACTTC
d_gene: .; abundance: many; j_gene: TRBJ1-6; v_gene: TRBV20-1; CDR3aa: CSARREDNSPLHF; CDR3nt: TGCAGTGCGCGCAGGGAAGACAATTCACCCCTCCACTTT
d_gene: .; abundance: many; j_gene: TRBJ1-5; v_gene: TRBV4-1; CDR3aa: CASSQAQGGYNQPQHF; CDR3nt: TGCGCCAGCAGCCAAGCTCAGGGAGGGTATAATCAGCCCCAGCATTTT
d_gene: .; abundance: few; j_gene: TRBJ1-6; v_gene: TRBV6-1; CDR3aa: CASSVPAEYNSPLHF; CDR3nt: TGTGCCAGCAGCGTCCCCGCAGAATATAATTCACCCCTCCACTTT
d_gene: .; abundance: many; j_gene: TRBJ2-7; v_gene: TRBV28; CDR3aa: CASSPDGSYEQYF; CDR3nt: TGTGCCAGCAGTCCCGACGGCTCCTACGAGCAGTACTTC
d_gene: .; abundance: many; j_gene: TRBJ1-5; v_gene: TRBV28; CDR3aa: CASRSHWRGYSNQPQHF; CDR3nt: TGTGCCAGCAGATCTCATTGGCGGGGGTATAGCAATCAGCCCCAGCATTTT
d_gene: .; abundance: .; j_gene: TRBJ2-7; v_gene: TRBV6-2/TRBV6-3; CDR3aa: CASSRDRRSYEQYF; CDR3nt: TGTGCCAGCAGCCGTGACAGAAGGTCCTACGAGCAGTACTTC
d_gene: .; abundance: .; j_gene: TRBJ2-5; v_gene: TRBV7-9; CDR3aa: CASSPGSVLGETQYF; CDR3nt: TGTGCCAGCAGCCCCGGGTCCGTCCTAGGTGAGACCCAGTACTTC
d_gene: TRBD1; abundance: many; j_gene: TRBJ2-7; v_gene: TRBV20-1; CDR3aa: CSARPRDRGFYEQYF; CDR3nt: TGCAGTGCTAGACCTCGAGACAGGGGGTTTTACGAGCAGTACTTC
d_gene: .; abundance: many; j_gene: TRBJ1-3; v_gene: TRBV6-1; CDR3aa: CASSSPVGRAGNTIYF; CDR3nt: TGTGCCAGCAGTTCCCCGGTGGGTAGGGCTGGAAACACCATATATTTT
d_gene: .; abundance: many; j_gene: TRBJ1-6; v_gene: TRBV28; CDR3aa: CASSPPGDSPLHF; CDR3nt: TGTGCCAGCAGTCCTCCAGGGGATTCACCCCTCCACTTT
d_gene: .; abundance: many; j_gene: TRBJ1-3; v_gene: TRBV12-3/TRBV12-4; CDR3aa: CASRQGLEGNTIYF; CDR3nt: TGTGCCAGCAGACAGGGTCTGGAAGGAAACACCATATATTTT
d_gene: .; abundance: .; j_gene: TRBJ1-6; v_gene: TRBV20-1; CDR3aa: CSARDLRGDGESFSNGNSPLHF; CDR3nt: TGCAGTGCTAGAGATCTCCGGGGAGACGGGGAATCTTTTAGTAACGGGAATTCACCCCTCCACTTT
d_gene: TRBD1; abundance: few; j_gene: TRBJ2-2; v_gene: TRBV15; CDR3aa: CATSTPGQANTGELFF; CDR3nt: TGTGCCACCAGCACGCCGGGACAGGCGAACACCGGGGAGCTGTTTTTT
d_gene: TRBD1; abundance: many; j_gene: TRBJ1-5; v_gene: TRBV4-1; CDR3aa: CASSQRQGSDQPQHF; CDR3nt: TGCGCCAGCAGCCAGAGACAGGGGTCGGATCAGCCCCAGCATTTT
d_gene: TRBD1; abundance: many; j_gene: TRBJ1-1; v_gene: TRBV9; CDR3aa: CASSVPGGTEAFF; CDR3nt: TGTGCCAGCAGCGTACCAGGGGGCACTGAAGCTTTCTTT
d_gene: TRBD2; abundance: many; j_gene: TRBJ2-5; v_gene: TRBV7-2; CDR3aa: CASSQYGGEGETQYF; CDR3nt: TGTGCCAGCAGCCAATATGGGGGGGAAGGAGAGACCCAGTACTTC
d_gene: .; abundance: .; j_gene: TRBJ2-6; v_gene: TRBV11-2; CDR3aa: CASSLSPLRASGANVLTF; CDR3nt: TGTGCCAGCAGCTTATCACCCTTGCGTGCGTCTGGGGCCAACGTCCTGACTTTC
d_gene: .; abundance: many; j_gene: TRBJ2-1; v_gene: TRBV5-1; CDR3aa: CASSLAWERHNEQFF; CDR3nt: TGCGCCAGCAGCTTGGCGTGGGAGCGCCACAATGAGCAGTTCTTC
d_gene: .; abundance: few; j_gene: TRBJ2-1; v_gene: TRBV12-3/TRBV12-4; CDR3aa: CASSAERRGNEQFF; CDR3nt: TGTGCCAGCAGCGCGGAGCGGAGGGGCAATGAGCAGTTCTTC
d_gene: TRBD2; abundance: few; j_gene: TRBJ2-2; v_gene: TRBV4-1; CDR3aa: CASSQDPRGGSGGELFF; CDR3nt: TGCGCCAGCAGCCAAGATCCCCGGGGGGGGTCAGGCGGGGAGCTGTTTTTT
d_gene: TRBD2; abundance: many; j_gene: TRBJ2-5; v_gene: TRBV13; CDR3aa: CASSRSGEETQYF; CDR3nt: TGTGCCAGCAGCCGTAGCGGGGAGGAGACCCAGTACTTC